A single sample is the source of the 23 T cell receptor beta chains below, sequenced in a study of T cells in women clearing cervical HPV infection (dated by TCRdb to between 2017 and 2018). Library preparation used the immunoSEQ multiplex PCR assay. TCRdb stores this immuneACCESS table with in-frame sequences only. Part of the clones is absent; in the studies checked, under half of the shortfall reflects unresolved V genes, and no reason is known for the rest. The sample's table lists a count of tens of thousands of clones. 1.2% of the sample lies in the top ten. The sequencing sample was made of blood buffy coat. All receptors come from a woman aged 18-70 years with a cervical HPV16 infection that either progressed to CIN3+ or cleared (not recorded which).

A remark on this clone: The observed sequence ends 3 residues before the CDR3 terminus, with the missing tail filled in from the germline J gene. The chain links TRBV28 to TRBJ1-6, with D perhaps TRBD1 (5 bases). The ends were cut back, 2 bases at V and 7 bases at J, with 9 bases in the middle. From germline, CDR1 is MDHEN and CDR2 SYDVKM. The CDR3 is 14 residues long. CDR3 sequence: CASSLHDRNSPLHF. The DNA read from the CDR3 is TGTGCCAGCAGTTTACACGACAGAAATTCACCC.

Concerning this clone itself: Read coverage stops 3 residues before the CDR3 terminus; the germline J gene supplies the remainder. V and J are TRBV5-1 and TRBJ1-1; no clear D. The CDR3 has 16 amino acids. Germline CDR1 and CDR2: SGHRS and YFSETQ. V lost 0 bases and J lost 0, with 12 bases in between. CDR3 protein: CASSLGGGKMNTEAFF. The DNA read from the CDR3 is TGCGCCAGCAGCTTGGGAGGCGGAAAAATGAACACTGAA.

About this clone: The sequenced fragment ends 3 residues before the CDR3 boundary, so the rest is inferred from the germline J gene. The gene calls are TRBV11-3 and TRBJ2-3; the match to TRBD1 covers 9 bases. CDR3 length: 15 residues. V shed 5 bases and J 3 bases; nucleotides not matched to a gene: 6. CDR1 is SGHNT and CDR2 is YENEEA in the germline V gene. CDR3 loop: CASSTRTGETDTQYF. Partial CDR3 DNA: TGTGCCAGCAGCACCCGGACAGGGGAGACAGATACG.

Comments on this clone: The CDR3 goes on 3 residues after the read ends, and that part is filled in from the germline J gene. In the same sample, other DNA sequences code for this CDR3. The chain recombines TRBV7-2 with TRBJ2-3; possibly TRBD2 for D (6 bases). With 3 bases removed from V and 1 base from J, the gap between germline ends came to 8 bases. This CDR3 comprises 14 residues. Germline V lookup: CDR1 SGHTA, CDR2 FQGNSA. CDR3 DNA, as far as it was read: TGTGCCAGCAGCTTCGTAGCGGGCACAGATACG. Its protein is CASSFVAGTDT. The whole CDR3 protein is CASSFVAGTDTQYF.

Worth noting for this clone: The read gets to within 3 residues of the CDR3 end, and the germline J gene fills in the rest. The chain is built from TRBV5-1 and TRBJ1-2; 7 bases align to TRBD1. Germline V CDR1 and CDR2: SGHRS, YFSETQ. This CDR3 has 12 residues. The sequenced CDR3 bases are TGCGCCAGCAGCGACAGGGTACGGGGC. Translating it yields CASSDRVRG. The complete CDR3 reads CASSDRVRGYTF.

As regards this clone: The CDR3 end lies 3 residues beyond the end of the read and is filled in from the germline J gene. The chain links TRBV19 to TRBJ1-2; no firm D call. Trimming stripped 7 bases from V and 5 bases from J, with 14 bases between. The CDR3 contains 13 residues. Germline-derived CDR1 and CDR2 are LNHDA and SQIVND (reference sequence). The sequenced CDR3 bases are TGTGCCAGTACCTTGGGTCGACTTTATGGC. It specifies CASTLGRLYG. The full CDR3 protein reads CASTLGRLYGYTF.

Comment on this clone: Coverage ceases 3 residues before the CDR3 finishes, and the germline J gene fills in the end. This chain connects TRBV5-1 to TRBJ2-1; TRBD2 might be the D (6 bases). This CDR3 region has 15 residues. The V gene's germline CDR1 is SGHRS and CDR2 YFSETQ. V was cut by 0 bases and J by 4 bases, with 11 bases left in between. The sequenced part of the CDR3 DNA is TGCGCCAGCAGCTTGGATGCGGGGCCGTACAATGAG. Amino acids: CASSLDAGPYNE. In full, the CDR3 is CASSLDAGPYNEQFF.

Incomplete CDR3 DNA: TGTGCCAGCAGCCTGGGACAGGGGTACAATCAGCCC. This encodes CASSLGQGYNQP. The entire CDR3 protein reads CASSLGQGYNQPQHF. The chain couples TRBV7-2 to TRBJ1-5; 10 nucleotides line up with TRBD1. The CDR3 end lies 3 residues beyond the end of the read and is filled in from the germline J gene. Germline CDR1 SGHTA, CDR2 FQGNSA. The CDR3 runs 15 residues. V was clipped by 5 bases and J by 3 bases; unmatched bases: 4.

The covered CDR3 bases are TGCAGTGCTAGAGATCAACTAGCGGGAGATACG. Translated, it gives CSARDQLAGDT. The complete CDR3 protein is CSARDQLAGDTQYF. V and J are TRBV20-1 and TRBJ2-3; 9 positions agree with TRBD2. The read halts 3 residues ahead of the CDR3 end, with the missing end drawn from the germline J gene. The length of the CDR3 is 14 residues. V was pared by 0 bases and J by 5 bases, with 3 bases of the junction left unmatched. Germline V gene data show CDR1 as DFQATT and CDR2 as SNEGSKA (reference sequence).

Regarding this clone: Sequencing ends 3 residues short of the CDR3 end; the germline J gene provides the rest. The J gene is TRBJ2-1, the V gene TRBV20-1, with TRBD2 matching 8 bases. After removal of 3 bases from V and 3 bases from J, the junction contained 7 bases not matched to a gene. CDR3 length: 15 residues. Germline V CDR1 and CDR2: DFQATT, SNEGSKA (reference sequence). The CDR3 region is CSASGTGGNYNEQFF. The part of the CDR3 DNA that was read is TGCAGTGCTAGTGGTACGGGGGGGAACTACAATGAG.

Points on this clone: Read data end 3 residues before the CDR3 end; the end is taken from the germline J gene. The V and J genes are TRBV7-3 and TRBJ2-4; 8 bases fit TRBD1. Germline values: CDR1 SGHTA, CDR2 FQGTGA. The CDR3 has 15 residues. V trimming: 5 bases; J trimming: 5 bases; junction bases outside the gene matches: 8. The CDR3 region is CASSLRGPGENIQYF. The CDR3 DNA, read in part, is TGTGCCAGCAGCCTCAGGGGGCCCGGCGAAAACATT.

Regarding this clone: The read is 3 residues too short to cover the CDR3 end, so that end is filled in from the germline J gene. This chain connects TRBV2 to TRBJ2-5; D gene ambiguous. CDR1 and CDR2 from the germline V gene are SNHLY and FYNNEI. The CDR3 has 14 amino acids. Trimming cost V 6 bases and J 2 bases, with 13 bases left between them. This CDR3 is CASSPPNRQETQYF. The covered CDR3 bases are TGTGCCAGCAGCCCACCCAATAGACAAGAGACC.

On this clone itself: From the germline J gene comes the end of the CDR3, since the read stops 3 residues before it. The chain uses TRBV6-1 and TRBJ1-1; possible D gene TRBD1, 5 bases. The CDR3 spans 12 residues. Germline V gives CDR1 MNHNS, CDR2 SASEGT. The CDR3 DNA, read in part, is TGTGCCAGCAGTGGCCCGGGGGGGAGG. This translates into CASSGPGGR. In full, the CDR3 reads CASSGPGGRAFF.

The sequenced part of the CDR3 DNA is TGTGCCAGCAGTACAGGGTACACTGAA. This codes for CASSTGYTE. The full-length CDR3 reads as CASSTGYTEAFF. This rearrangement joins TRBV6-2 or TRBV6-3 to TRBJ1-1; D possibly corresponds to TRBD1 (6 bases). From the germline J gene comes the end of the CDR3, since the read stops 3 residues before it. CDR3 length equals 12 residues. Germline loops: CDR1 MNHEY, CDR2 SVGEGT. The V end was cut by 5 bases, the J end by 3 bases, with 7 bases between.

About this clone: Germline and junction disagree at one end, which may indicate a read error. The read terminates 3 residues ahead of where the CDR3 ends, so the germline J gene completes it. Additional DNA sequences in this sample encode the identical CDR3. The rearrangement links TRBV7-2 to TRBJ1-3; D possibly corresponds to TRBD1 (6 bases). Germline V gene sequence: CDR1 SGHTA, CDR2 FQGNSA. This CDR3 comprises 15 residues. CDR3 DNA, as far as it was read: TGTGCCAGCAGCTTAAACAGGGTATCTGGAAACACG. Translation: CASSLNRVSGNT. The whole CDR3 is CASSLNRVSGNTIYF.

A remark on this clone: The sequenced fragment ends 3 residues before the CDR3 boundary, so the rest is inferred from the germline J gene. V and J are TRBV30 and TRBJ1-5, with TRBD1 matching over 7 bases. The CDR3 is 13 residues long. Germline loops: CDR1 GTSNPN, CDR2 SVGIG (reference sequence). V dropped 2 bases and J dropped 6; count of bases not matched to a gene: 4. Incomplete CDR3 DNA: TGTGCCTGGAGTCCAGGGGGTGGTCAGCCC. Protein product: CAWSPGGGQP. The complete CDR3 sequence is CAWSPGGGQPQHF.

Details on this clone: The CDR3 extends 3 residues past the end of the read, so its final part is completed from the germline J gene. The genes are TRBV11-1 and TRBJ1-2, with D tentatively TRBD1 (6 bases). Germline assignment: CDR1 SGHAT and CDR2 FQDESV (reference sequence). CDR3 length: 14 amino acids. Trimming pared 5 bases from V and 6 bases from J, leaving 16 bases between. The CDR3 region is CASSLQGTVDGYTF. The DNA read from the CDR3 is TGTGCCAGCAGCCTACAGGGTACCGTAGATGGC.

A remark on this clone: The read terminates 3 residues before the CDR3 end, so the remaining end is supplied by the germline J gene. The chain uses TRBV18 and TRBJ1-2; 8 bases are a match to TRBD1. Per germline, CDR1 KGHSH and CDR2 LQKENI. The CDR3 contains 15 residues. The CDR3 reads CASSPDRYRGDTYTF. Partial CDR3 DNA: TGTGCCAGCTCACCAGATCGGTACAGGGGGGATACC.

Points on this clone: The read finishes 3 residues shy of the CDR3 end, and the germline J gene is used to complete it. The genes are TRBV20-1 and TRBJ2-3, with 7 bases identical to TRBD1. This CDR3 region has 14 residues. Germline V CDR1 and CDR2: DFQATT, SNEGSKA (reference sequence). J gave up 1 base and V 5 bases, and 6 bases lay outside the gene matches. The CDR3 DNA, read in part, is TGCAGTGCTCGTCGACAGGGCGGCACAGATACG. Translated: CSARRQGGTDT. The entire CDR3 reads CSARRQGGTDTQYF.

Incomplete CDR3 DNA: TGTGCCAGCAGACTTACAATTCAAAGGGGCAATGAG. This translates into CASRLTIQRGNE. The full-length CDR3 reads as CASRLTIQRGNEQFF. The chain combines TRBV7-2 with TRBJ2-1, with a weak D call TRBD1 (5 bases). The sequenced fragment ends 3 residues before the CDR3 boundary, so the rest is inferred from the germline J gene. Trimming removed 6 bases from V and 6 bases from J, with 18 bases in between. CDR1 is SGHTA and CDR2 is FQGNSA in the germline V gene. The CDR3 has 15 amino acids.

Note on this clone: From the germline J gene comes the end of the CDR3, since the read stops 3 residues before it. The chain employs TRBV6-2 or TRBV6-3 and TRBJ2-5; 11 bases line up with TRBD2. There are 16 residues in the CDR3. The germline V gene encodes CDR1 MNHEY and CDR2 SVGEGT. With 0 bases clipped from V and 1 base from J, the junction kept 1 base outside the gene matches. The covered CDR3 bases are TGTGCCAGCAGTTACTCTGGGACTAGCGGCCAAGAGACC. It translates to CASSYSGTSGQET. The whole CDR3 reads CASSYSGTSGQETQYF.

Turning to this clone: The read terminates 3 residues before the CDR3 end, so the remaining end is supplied by the germline J gene. J is TRBJ1-3 and V is TRBV5-1; 10 nucleotides match TRBD1. The germline V gene encodes CDR1 SGHRS and CDR2 YFSETQ. CDR3 length: 15 residues. Losses at the gene ends were 4 bases for V and 7 bases for J; bases not matched to a gene: 8. The CDR3 DNA, read in part, is TGCGCCAGCAGCCCGGGACAGGGGAACCTGAACACC. The encoded protein is CASSPGQGNLNT. The CDR3 as a whole reads CASSPGQGNLNTIYF.

As concerns this clone: The read ends 3 residues before the CDR3 terminus; that terminus is restored from the germline J gene. This chain links TRBV6-2 or TRBV6-3 with TRBJ2-2; 8 nucleotides align to TRBD2. V lost 10 bases, J lost 1 base, and 5 bases stayed unmatched. This CDR3 spans 14 amino acids. CDR1 MNHEY and CDR2 SVGEGT come from the germline V gene. CDR3 DNA, as far as it was read: TGTGCCATCGACCGGGGGGGGAACACCGGGGAG. Protein product: CAIDRGGNTGE. The entire CDR3 protein reads CAIDRGGNTGELFF.